Sequencing of this T cell receptor beta chain was carried out in a study of blood T cell repertoires in COVID-19. Background on the study: Material from acute and convalescent COVID-19 was sourced from the United States, Italy and Spain. T cells, B-cell-depleted T cells, or PBMCs provided the cDNA or gDNA that served as material.

From germline, CDR1 is SNHLY and CDR2 FYNNEI. The V end lost 5 bases, the J end lost 13 bases, and 19 bases lay between the germline ends. The CDR3 has 13 residues. Per the authors' pipeline: Reference gene primer amplification gave estimated nucleated cell counts. Some clones are missing from TCRdb's copy, which holds only in-frame ones; the method was immunoSEQ multiplex PCR. V and J calls and clone size are those listed in that table; D and trimming were worked out from the DNA. Here the sample spans roughly 140,000 clones, 75% to 90% being singletons. Sequenced: peripheral blood. The TCR sequence derives from an elderly woman with acute or convalescent COVID-19. V gene TRBV2 combines with J gene TRBJ2-3; a weak D match, TRBD2 (5 bases). The CDR3 bases are TGTGCCAGCAGTATCAGGACTCGCGAGGCTAAGTATTTT. This sequence encodes CASSIRTREAKYF.